One T cell receptor (beta chain) is described in this entry. Antigen specificity is unknown. These data come from a study of post-analysis software for immune sequencing data. Regarding the study as a whole: Those with multiple sclerosis, the patient group, showed significantly lower normalized Chao1 diversity than controls. Controls had lower frequencies than patients of about 5 TRBV segments, which included TRBV5-6, TRBV5-1 and TRBV20-1.

V shed 3 bases and J shed 5 bases, with 16 bases lying between them. This CDR3 has 15 residues. Unique molecular identifiers were present in the TCR beta cDNA libraries. T cells numbering roughly 1 to 10 million yielded roughly 0.5 million cDNA molecules. TCRdb reprocessed the PCR reads via MiXCR and lists one record per CDR3 protein. The sample consists of hundreds of thousands of distinct CDR3 sequences, over 35% of them appearing once. Sequencing was carried out using blood. The chain recombines TRBV12-3 or TRBV12-4 with TRBJ2-5; D not certain. The TCR was taken from a girl aged 5 to 17 with multiple sclerosis. Here the CDR3 reads CASSLGAYRRETQYF. CDR3 bases: TGTGCCAGCAGTTTGGGCGCCTACCGTAGGGAGACCCAGTACTTC.